The subject of this entry is one TCR beta chain. Its antigen has not been determined. The record has no base qualities; no much larger clone is one base away. Based on the germline V gene, the CDR1 and CDR2 sequences are SNHLY and FYNNEI. V is cut by 4 bases and J by 8 bases, and the space between the germline ends is 12 bases. Including cysteine and phenylalanine, the CDR3 has 13 amino acids. Here the CDR3 DNA is all that survives: 39 bases in frame from base 1. This sample stems from a study of blood T cell repertoires in COVID-19 (dated by TCRdb to between 2020 and 2021). For the wider study: Samples covering the acute and convalescent phases of COVID-19 were provided by collaborators in the United States, Italy and Spain. The prospective study material was composed of cDNA or gDNA derived from T cells, B-cell-depleted T cells, or PBMCs. Deeply sampled blood TCRbeta repertoires from subjects exposed to, actively infected with, or recovered from COVID-19 were included in the dataset. A freely available public database, intended as a resource for researchers studying the immune response to SARS-CoV-2, is where the repertoires were released. The samples were drawn from two sources: the first 160 participants of the ongoing ImmuneRACE study, and 1,000 to 1,500 subjects contributed by 6 global collaborators. A de-identified subject ID, COVID-19 status, age in years and sex were almost always included in the sample metadata. Where available, HLA class I and class II types were obtained from metadata supplied by the sample provider rather than from assay-based typing. The paper's findings and limits, for the study overall: The quantity of clinical and demographic metadata differed by source and by participant and was supplied without curation.

The immunoSEQ Assay, a bias-controlled multiplex PCR, was used to amplify TCRbeta CDR3 regions from genomic DNA. Per the authors' processing: The number of nucleated cells in each sample was estimated from the amplification of reference gene primers within the assay. To quantify the absolute abundance of each unique TCRbeta CDR3 rearrangement, sequence reads were collapsed and filtered. For each sample, productive Simpson clonality was calculated as the square root of Simpson's diversity index over productive rearrangements. The table was pulled from immuneACCESS by TCRdb, which kept in-frame rearrangements only. Such tables lose some clones; where checked, under half of the loss comes from unresolved V genes, and the rest has no known cause. D and trimming were read from the DNA, whereas the V and J calls and clone size are those reported in that table. A total of some 80,000 clones appear in this sample, around 89% of them only once. The ten largest clonotypes hold about 20% of the sample.

Collaborating institutions collected whole blood in K2EDTA tubes following their own protocols. For TCRbeta analysis, collaborators shipped samples as frozen whole blood, isolated PBMCs, or DNA extracted from either of those sample types. In this chain, TRBV2 is recombined with TRBJ1-3; the D gene is perhaps TRBD1, from 6 matching bases. Input material: peripheral blood. The TCR was taken from a human donor in a cohort sampled during active COVID-19. The CDR3 protein: CASSATGVDTIYF. The sequenced DNA: TGTGCCAGCAGTGCGACAGGCGTGGACACCATATATTTT.